This T cell receptor beta chain originates from a study of T cells in Graves' hyperthyroidism and ophthalmopathy. General observations from the study: Clonotypes that were expanded in thyroid above 0.001 mostly appeared in blood too.

Authors of the study amplified TCR beta CDR3 regions from RNA transcripts. A set of HTBI primers served as the primers for a first-round RT-PCR of the TCR CDR3. TCRdb reprocessed the multiplex PCR reads via MiXCR and lists one record per CDR3 protein. The sample holds some 800,000 distinct CDR3 sequences; around 39% are singletons and the top ten take 7% to 10%. This clonotype was observed many times. Antigen unknown. The study excluded patients with uncontrolled infection, other autoimmune disease, pregnancy or lactation. Fresh peripheral blood, roughly 9.6 ml, was the source of the PBMCs. The clonotype comes from a man aged 18 to 35 with Graves' hyperthyroidism. The sequenced sample was blood.

The CDR3 DNA follows: TGCAGCGCCCGGACAGAAGCGTACGAGCAGTACTTC. Its translation: CSARTEAYEQYF. The V and J genes are TRBV29-1 and TRBJ2-7; weak D call: TRBD1 (6 bases). The V gene's germline CDR1 is SQVTM and CDR2 ANQGSEA. The CDR3 spans 12 residues. V was pared by 7 bases and J by 4 bases, with 14 bases between.